This section outlines one TCR beta chain sequence together with its context. What it binds is not known. With V trimmed by 4 bases and J by 4 bases, 4 bases remained unmatched. This CDR3 is built from 14 residues. Germline values: CDR1 SGHDT, CDR2 YYEEEE. The data stem from a study of T cell responses to AZD1222 COVID-19 vaccine. Libraries were prepared by immunoSEQ multiplex PCR; TCRdb keeps only in-frame clonotypes and omits some of them. The top ten hold 6.5% to 10% of the sample, which has 95,000 or so clones, about 89% seen once. Overall study results and limits: Within unmutated variant regions lay the reported targets of nearly half of spike-specific TCRs. Seropositivity was recorded at baseline in only 5 or 6 AZD1222 recipients.

This TCR was sampled from an adult who received the AZD1222 COVID-19 vaccine. Specimen: peripheral blood, collected 28 days after the second AZD1222 dose. The genes are TRBV5-6 and TRBJ2-2, with 7 bases aligning to TRBD1. CDR3 protein: CASSLQGSTGELFF. The CDR3 DNA reads TGTGCCAGCAGCCTACAGGGGTCCACCGGGGAGCTGTTTTTT.